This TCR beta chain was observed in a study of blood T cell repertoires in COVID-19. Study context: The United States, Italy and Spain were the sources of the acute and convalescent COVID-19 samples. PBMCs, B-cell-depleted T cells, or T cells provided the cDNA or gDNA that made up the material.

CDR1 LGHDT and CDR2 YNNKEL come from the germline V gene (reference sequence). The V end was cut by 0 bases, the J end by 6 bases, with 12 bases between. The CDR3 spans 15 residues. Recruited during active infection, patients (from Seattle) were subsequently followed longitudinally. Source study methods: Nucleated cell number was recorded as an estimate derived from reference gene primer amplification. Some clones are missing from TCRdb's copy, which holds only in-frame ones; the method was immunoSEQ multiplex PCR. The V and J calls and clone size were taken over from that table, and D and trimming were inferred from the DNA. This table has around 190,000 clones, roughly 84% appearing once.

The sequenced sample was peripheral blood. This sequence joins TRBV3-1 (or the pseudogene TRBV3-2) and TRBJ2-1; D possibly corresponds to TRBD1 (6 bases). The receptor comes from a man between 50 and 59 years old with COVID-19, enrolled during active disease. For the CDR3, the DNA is TGTGCCAGCAGCCAAGATCTAGTACAGGGCAATGAGCAGTTCTTC. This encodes CASSQDLVQGNEQFF.